There are a few counts of the clone carrying this T cell receptor beta chain. The antigen remains undetermined. This sample is part of a study of cytomegalovirus exposure and HLA in healthy donors. Findings and caveats of the study: When the data were analyzed later, several of the most significant clusters appeared to be linked to common viral pathogens. The authors later found TCR association rates varying by HLA locus, with DRB1 most and HLA-C fewest. Presence/absence results assume similar sequencing depth per donor, which may not hold.

The V gene's germline CDR1 is SGHVS and CDR2 FNYEAQ. The CDR3 loop spans 16 amino acids. V shed 4 bases and J shed 2 bases, with 17 bases lying between them. Amplification used 60 Vbeta primers and 13 Jbeta primers. Sequencing was performed with immunoSEQ multiplex PCR; in TCRdb, only in-frame clones are kept and a portion is missing. The profile shows more than 95,000 clones, approximately 70% of them singletons. Sequenced sample: PBMCs. The chain joins TRBV7-6 to TRBJ2-5; D is uncertain. The TCR sequence derives from a woman in her fifties or sixties in good health and CMV-seronegative. The CDR3 here is CASSSYPPLFQETQYF. The CDR3 bases are TGTGCCAGCAGCTCCTACCCCCCATTATTTCAAGAGACCCAGTACTTC.